Listed here are 14 T cell receptor beta chains from one sample, sequenced in a study of OX40 agonist ivuxolimab in advanced cancers. Measured with immunoSEQ multiplex PCR; TCRdb has only the in-frame clones, and not every one. This repertoire shows some 77,000 clones, around 85% found once; its top ten account for 2% to 2.5%. Material: CD4+ or CD8+ T cells sorted from blood, obtained in a trial of the OX40 agonist ivuxolimab. Receptors originate from an adult with an advanced solid tumor such as melanoma, head and neck, liver or kidney cancer.

The rearrangement uses TRBV30 and TRBJ1-6; no clear D gene. Germline CDR1 and CDR2: GTSNPN and SVGIG (reference sequence). The length of the CDR3 is 14 residues. The V gene lost 2 bases and the J gene lost 1 base, with 6 bases spanning the gap. The DNA of the CDR3 is TGTGCCTGGAGTTTGGGGTCCTATAATTCACCCCTCCACTTT. It specifies CAWSLGSYNSPLHF. The full variable domain, completed using reference TRBV30 and TRBJ1-6, is SQTIHQWPATLVQPVGSPLSLECTVEGTSNPNLYWYRQAAGRGLQLLFYSVGIGQISSEVPQNLSASRPQDRQFILSSKKLLLSDSGFYLCAWSLGSYNSPLHFGNGTRLTVT.

This chain links TRBV5-1 with TRBJ2-1; possible D gene TRBD2, 6 bases. The germline V gene encodes CDR1 SGHRS and CDR2 YFSETQ. With 6 bases removed from V and 7 bases from J, the gap between germline ends came to 11 bases. This CDR3 has 12 amino acids. Here the CDR3 reads CASNSGRNEQFF. The CDR3 DNA follows: TGCGCCAGCAACTCAGGGAGGAATGAGCAGTTCTTC. Complete variable domain (other parts from reference TRBV5-1 and TRBJ2-1): KAGVTQTPRYLIKTRGQQVTLSCSPISGHRSVSWYQQTPGQGLQFLFEYFSETQRNKGNFPGRFSGRQFSNSRSEMNVSTLELGDSALYLCASNSGRNEQFFGPGTRLTVL.

The chain has TRBV6-5 and TRBJ1-2; tentatively, D is TRBD1 (5 bases). The V gene's germline CDR1 is MNHEY and CDR2 SVGAGI. V was clipped by 2 bases and J by 4 bases, with 5 bases between them. CDR3 size: 12 residues. The DNA for the CDR3 is TGTGCCAGCAGTTACGGGACCTATGGCTACACCTTC. It codes for CASSYGTYGYTF.

A few counts support this clone. This rearrangement joins TRBV9 to TRBJ2-1; D is unresolved. The germline CDR1 and CDR2 sequences are SGDLS and YYNGEE. Trimming removed 0 bases from V and 0 bases from J, with 7 bases in between. The CDR3 runs 15 residues. The chain's CDR3 is CASSVDLLSYNEQFF. DNA of the CDR3: TGTGCCAGCAGCGTAGATCTCCTCTCCTACAATGAGCAGTTCTTC.

The chain is built from TRBV19 and TRBJ2-5, with TRBD1 matching over 8 bases. The germline CDR1 and CDR2 sequences are LNHDA and SQIVND (reference sequence). V shed 4 bases and J 2 bases; nucleotides not matched to a gene: 6. The CDR3 runs to 15 residues. The CDR3 region is CASSTIGQGQETQYF. The CDR3 nucleotides read TGTGCCAGTAGTACTATAGGACAGGGTCAAGAGACCCAGTACTTC.

For the CDR3, the DNA is TGTGCCAGCAGCTTTGGGAGAACTGAAGCTTTCTTT. Amino acid sequence: CASSFGRTEAFF. This chain connects TRBV7-2 to TRBJ1-1; D is ambiguous. The germline V gene has CDR1 SGHTA and CDR2 FQGNSA. V was pared by 3 bases and J by 5 bases, with 7 bases between. This CDR3 comprises 12 residues.

V gene TRBV4-1 combines with J gene TRBJ2-7, with 10 bases matching TRBD1. J gave up 2 bases and V 1 base, and 5 bases lay outside the gene matches. The CDR3 is 16 residues long. Germline CDR1 is MGHRA and CDR2 is YSYEKL. CDR3 nucleotides: TGCGCCAGCAGCCAAGTAGGGGACAGGGGTACCTACGAGCAGTACTTC. It translates to CASSQVGDRGTYEQYF.

The chain combines TRBV10-2 with TRBJ2-3; the match to TRBD2 covers 10 bases. V lost 10 bases and J lost 6; bases outside the gene matches: 10. This CDR3 spans 14 amino acids. The germline CDR1 and CDR2 sequences are WSHSY and SAAADI. CDR3 amino acids: CATVSGRASDTQYF. The CDR3 coding sequence is TGCGCCACCGTGAGCGGGAGGGCCTCCGATACGCAGTATTTT.

Worth noting for this clone: This sample also contains other DNA sequences that code for the same CDR3. V is TRBV5-1 and J is TRBJ2-5, with D perhaps matching TRBD1 (6 bases). V lost 1 base and J 2 bases, leaving 9 bases between the germline ends. This CDR3 is built from 14 residues. CDR1 is SGHRS, CDR2 YFSETQ, per germline. DNA of the CDR3: TGCGCCAGCAGCTTGAACAGGGCTCAAGAGACCCAGTACTTC. This translates into CASSLNRAQETQYF. The complete variable domain, with remaining parts taken from reference TRBV5-1 and TRBJ2-5, reads KAGVTQTPRYLIKTRGQQVTLSCSPISGHRSVSWYQQTPGQGLQFLFEYFSETQRNKGNFPGRFSGRQFSNSRSEMNVSTLELGDSALYLCASSLNRAQETQYFGPGTRLLVL.

This clone came up a few times. This sequence joins TRBV6-1 and TRBJ2-1, with 12 bases lining up with TRBD2. CDR3 length: 15 amino acids. Losses at the gene ends were 5 bases for V and 4 bases for J; bases not matched to a gene: 3. Germline V gene sequence: CDR1 MNHNS, CDR2 SASEGT. In nucleotides, the CDR3 is TGTGCCAGCAGTCCCGGGACTAGCGGGTACAATGAGCAGTTCTTC. Residues: CASSPGTSGYNEQFF.

V gene TRBV12-5 combines with J gene TRBJ2-1; 7 positions match TRBD1. Germline V CDR1 and CDR2: LGHNT, FRNRAP. With V trimmed by 3 bases and J by 8 bases, 10 bases remained unmatched. The CDR3 has 15 residues. Written as DNA, the CDR3 is TGTGCTAGTGGTTTAGGCAATGACAGGGCTCATGAGCAGTTCTTC. It translates to CASGLGNDRAHEQFF.

The CDR3 region is CASSLADSSYQPQHF. The CDR3 nucleotides are TGCGCCAGCAGCTTGGCCGACAGCTCTTATCAGCCCCAGCATTTT. This chain joins TRBV5-1 and TRBJ1-5; the D gene is possibly TRBD1 (5 bases). Trimming pared 0 bases from V and 5 bases from J, leaving 12 bases between. This CDR3 is built from 15 residues. CDR1 and CDR2 from the germline V gene are SGHRS and YFSETQ.

This sequence joins TRBV21-1 and TRBJ2-1; TRBD1, the table's D call, was not compared with the DNA. TRBV21-1 is designated a pseudogene. CDR3 size: 11 residues. CDR3 amino acids: CASSNRGEQFF. For the CDR3, the DNA is TGTGCCAGCAGCAACAGGGGTGAGCAGTTCTTC.

The chain employs TRBV7-2 and TRBJ2-7; maybe TRBD2 (6 bases). Trimming removed 0 bases from V and 4 bases from J, with 19 bases in between. Looked up from germline, CDR1 is SGHTA and CDR2 is FQGNSA. This CDR3 has 17 amino acids. For the CDR3, the DNA is TGTGCCAGCAGCTTAGCTGGAGGGCTAGCGTTCCCTTACGAGCAGTACTTC. Residues: CASSLAGGLAFPYEQYF.